The rows below give T cell receptor beta chains drawn from one sample of a study of cytomegalovirus exposure and HLA in healthy donors. The assay was immunoSEQ multiplex PCR, and TCRdb's table has in-frame clones only and misses some. The data contain some 180,000 clones, around 77% of them seen just once; the ten biggest clones take up about 2.1%. Material for sequencing was PBMCs. These receptors were taken from a young woman in good health and CMV-seronegative. The CDR3 runs from the conserved cysteine through the conserved F or W. Fields, in order: clone size, V gene, D gene, J gene, CDR3 length, CDR3 DNA, CDR3 protein. The D gene is left open where the match is weak. A clone size is listed for some rows: how often the clone was seen (once, few, many), or a class if it is expanded.

few	TRBV27	-	TRBJ1-4	16	TGTGCCAGCAGCCGACAAATCAGGGCCGCTAATGAAAAACTGTTTTTT	CASSRQIRAANEKLFF
-	TRBV6-5	TRBD1	TRBJ2-7	14	TGTGCCAGCAGCCCCGACAGGGGATCCGACGAGCAGTACTTC	CASSPDRGSDEQYF
-	TRBV1	-	TRBJ2-7	15	TGCACCAGCAGCCAAGCTCCCGCGGGCATTTACGAGCAGTACTTC	CTSSQAPAGIYEQYF
-	TRBV5-1	-	TRBJ2-3	13	TGCGCCAGCAGCTCCACTAGTTCCGATACGCAGTATTTT	CASSSTSSDTQYF
once	TRBV5-1	TRBD2	TRBJ2-1	17	TGCGCCAGCAGCTTGGCCTCGGCACTAGCGGGTCACAATGAGCAGTTCTTC	CASSLASALAGHNEQFF
once	TRBV27	TRBD1	TRBJ1-4	15	TGTGCCAGCAGTTCCGGGACAGGTGGCGATGAAAAACTGTTTTTT	CASSSGTGGDEKLFF
-	TRBV5-1	-	TRBJ2-7	14	TGCGCCAGCAGCTTGGATGTCTACAGACTAGAGCAGTACTTC	CASSLDVYRLEQYF
-	TRBV25-1	-	TRBJ1-1	14	TGTGCCAGCAGTGTGGCAAGAGGAGACACTGAAGCTTTCTTT	CASSVARGDTEAFF
-	TRBV5-1	TRBD2	TRBJ2-7	15	TGCGCCAGCAGCTTAGGGACTAGCGGGGGGGCCGAGCAGTACTTC	CASSLGTSGGAEQYF
-	TRBV5-1	-	TRBJ2-3	14	TGCGCCAGCAGCTTGGAACTAGCATGGGATACGCAGTATTTT	CASSLELAWDTQYF
-	TRBV21-1	-	TRBJ2-7	16	TGTGCCAGCAGCAAATCAGGTAGCGGCCAGACTTACGAGCAGTACTTC	CASSKSGSGQTYEQYF
-	TRBV6-1	-	TRBJ2-3	15	TGTGCCAGCAGTGATCCGTTTAGCGTTGGAGATACGCAGTATTTT	CASSDPFSVGDTQYF
-	TRBV20-1	-	TRBJ2-7	11	TGCAGCGGAGGTTCGGGCTACGAGCAGTACTTC	CSGGSGYEQYF
-	TRBV7-9	-	TRBJ2-3	16	TGTGCCAGCACCTCGGGGGGCAGGGACAGCACAGATACGCAGTATTTT	CASTSGGRDSTDTQYF
-	TRBV19	-	TRBJ2-7	14	TGTGCCAGTAGTATATCCGGGGTCTCCTACGAGCAGTACTTC	CASSISGVSYEQYF
-	TRBV6-4	-	TRBJ2-6	15	TGTGCCAGCAGTGACTCTACATCTGGGGCCAACGTCCTGACTTTC	CASSDSTSGANVLTF
few	TRBV5-1	-	TRBJ1-5	16	TGCGCCAGCAGCAATTCCTTTTGGCATAGCAATCAGCCCCAGCATTTT	CASSNSFWHSNQPQHF
-	TRBV5-4	-	TRBJ2-3	15	TGTGCCAGCAGCTTGGGGGCACAGTCCACAGATACGCAGTATTTT	CASSLGAQSTDTQYF
few	TRBV5-6	TRBD1	TRBJ1-1	18	TGTGCCAGCAGCTATTACGGGTCGGTCCAGGGGGCTGGGACTGAAGCTTTCTTT	CASSYYGSVQGAGTEAFF
-	TRBV6-5	TRBD1	TRBJ1-4	15	TGTGCCAGCAGTTACTCCGGGACAGGGGATGAAAAACTGTTTTTT	CASSYSGTGDEKLFF
-	TRBV7-8	-	TRBJ2-7	12	TGTGCCAGCAGCCCTGGACTACGGGAGCAGTACTTC	CASSPGLREQYF
-	TRBV6-6	-	TRBJ2-3	14	TGTGCCAGCGCTAGAGCGCGGAACACAGATACGCAGTATTTT	CASARARNTDTQYF
-	TRBV6-5	-	TRBJ2-7	14	TGTGCCAGCAGTTACTTTGCAGTTCCCTACGAGCAGTACTTC	CASSYFAVPYEQYF
-	TRBV10-2	TRBD1	TRBJ2-7	14	TGCGCCAGCAGTGAGGCGGGACAGGGGAATAAGCAGTACTTC	CASSEAGQGNKQYF
-	TRBV15	TRBD1	TRBJ2-5	15	TGTGCCACCAGCAGAGGACGGGACAGACAAGAGACCCAGTACTTC	CATSRGRDRQETQYF
-	TRBV6-5	-	TRBJ2-7	14	TGTGCCAGCAGTTACCGGGAAAGCTCCTACGAGCAGTACTTC	CASSYRESSYEQYF
-	TRBV5-6	-	TRBJ1-5	15	TGTGCCAGCAGCTTCCGGACAGCCTTGGGGCAGCCCCAGCATTTT	CASSFRTALGQPQHF
-	TRBV6-6	-	TRBJ1-5	16	TGTGCCAGCGGGTCATACAGGGAGACGGAGGATCAGCCCCAGCATTTT	CASGSYRETEDQPQHF
once	TRBV30	-	TRBJ1-2	12	TGTGCCTGGAGTTCCGGGACTGGAGGCTACACCTTC	CAWSSGTGGYTF
-	TRBV27	-	TRBJ1-5	15	TGTGCCAGCAGTTTTTCGCCAGGGCCAAATCAGCCCCAGCATTTT	CASSFSPGPNQPQHF
-	TRBV6-1	-	TRBJ2-2	14	TGTGCCAGCAGTATATATAAGCTCACCGGGGAGCTGTTTTTT	CASSIYKLTGELFF
-	TRBV30	TRBD1	TRBJ1-4	17	TGTGCCTGGAACGTTGCAGGGGGCTTTGGATCTAATGAAAAACTGTTTTTT	CAWNVAGGFGSNEKLFF
-	TRBV19	-	TRBJ2-5	15	TGTGCCAGTGCTGAGGACTGGAGCTCGATGGAGACCCAGTACTTC	CASAEDWSSMETQYF
once	TRBV5-6	TRBD1	TRBJ1-5	16	TGTGCCAGCAGCTTTCGGCGAGGGGGCGCAAATCAGCCCCAGCATTTT	CASSFRRGGANQPQHF
-	TRBV5-4	-	TRBJ2-7	13	TGTGCCAGCAGCTTGGGCCAAGCCGACGAGCAGTACTTC	CASSLGQADEQYF
-	TRBV5-1	-	TRBJ2-3	15	TGCGCCAGCAGTACTACTGGGACTTACACAGATACGCAGTATTTT	CASSTTGTYTDTQYF
-	TRBV9	TRBD2	TRBJ2-7	16	TGTGCCAGCAGCCCTATGCTAGCGGGGGGATCCTACGAGCAGTACTTC	CASSPMLAGGSYEQYF
once	TRBV25-1	-	TRBJ2-5	15	TGTGCCAGCAGTGATCGCGGGTCGGGGCAAGAGACCCAGTACTTC	CASSDRGSGQETQYF
-	TRBV5-6	-	TRBJ2-3	15	TGTGCCAGCACCGAGACATGGGCTAGCACAGATACGCAGTATTTT	CASTETWASTDTQYF
once	TRBV2	TRBD1	TRBJ1-6	15	TGTGCCAGCAGTGGAGGGACAGTTTATAATTCACCCCTCCACTTT	CASSGGTVYNSPLHF
-	TRBV15	-	TRBJ1-4	14	TGTGCCACCAGCAGAGAAGGGAGTGAGGAAAAACTGTTTTTT	CATSREGSEEKLFF
-	TRBV30	-	TRBJ2-7	15	TGTGCCTGGAGTGTCCATAGGCAGGGCCTTTACGAGCAGTACTTC	CAWSVHRQGLYEQYF
-	TRBV27	-	TRBJ2-2	17	TGTGCCAGCAGTTTTATTACCGGGACTGGGAACACCGGGGAGCTGTTTTTT	CASSFITGTGNTGELFF
-	TRBV10-2	TRBD2	TRBJ2-3	16	TGCGCCAGCAGGGGGACTAGCGAGGAGAGCACAGATACGCAGTATTTT	CASRGTSEESTDTQYF
-	TRBV21-1	-	TRBJ2-5	21	TGTGCCAGCAGCAAACAGGCTCGGGACAGGTGGACTCTGTGGGTTCAAGAGACCCAGTACTTC	CASSKQARDRWTLWVQETQYF
-	TRBV6-6	TRBD2	TRBJ2-5	16	TGTGCCAGCCCCCCTCTCTCGGGGGGACGCCTTGAGACCCAGTACTTC	CASPPLSGGRLETQYF
-	TRBV19	-	TRBJ2-5	17	TGTGCCAGTAGTATAGATCCCCCCGGACTAATCCAAGAGACCCAGTACTTC	CASSIDPPGLIQETQYF
-	TRBV6-4	TRBD1	TRBJ2-3	16	TGTGCCAGCAGAGCCACGGACAGGGGGTTGGGGAATACGCAGTATTTT	CASRATDRGLGNTQYF
few	TRBV6-4	TRBD1	TRBJ2-3	15	TGTGCCAGCAGTCAAACGGGACAGGTCACAGATACGCAGTATTTT	CASSQTGQVTDTQYF
-	TRBV6-5	TRBD1	TRBJ2-7	14	TGTGCCAGCAGTGACGACAGGGGAGGCTACGAGCAGTACTTC	CASSDDRGGYEQYF
few	TRBV30	TRBD1	TRBJ1-5	15	TGTGCCTGGAGTGTCTCGGCCAGGGGGAGTCAGCCCCAGCATTTT	CAWSVSARGSQPQHF
-	TRBV18	-	TRBJ1-1	16	TGTGCCAGCTCACCAAGAGACAGCCGACGGAACACTGAAGCTTTCTTT	CASSPRDSRRNTEAFF
few	TRBV9	TRBD2	TRBJ2-7	17	TGTGCCAGCAGTGTAGGACTAGCGGGGGGAAGTTCCTACGAGCAGTACTTC	CASSVGLAGGSSYEQYF
-	TRBV4-3	TRBD2	TRBJ2-7	16	TGCGCCAGCAGCCAAGATTGGACTAGCGGGGGGGCATCGAATAGCTTC	CASSQDWTSGGASNSF
-	TRBV15	-	TRBJ2-5	14	TGTGCCACCAGCAGAGGTGGGGACACAGAGACCCAGTACTTC	CATSRGGDTETQYF
-	TRBV4-3	-	TRBJ1-2	12	TGCGCCAGCAGAAAGCAGGGTGATGGCTACACCTTC	CASRKQGDGYTF
-	TRBV25-1	TRBD2	TRBJ2-1	18	TGTGCCAGCAGTGGAGACTTCCTTTCTACTAGCGGGGGCAATGAGCAGTTCTTC	CASSGDFLSTSGGNEQFF
-	TRBV19	TRBD1	TRBJ1-6	20	TGTGCCAGTAGTATAGGGTTCGCCTACAGGGGGACCCCACCAAAGTCACCCCTCCACTTT	CASSIGFAYRGTPPKSPLHF
-	TRBV27	-	TRBJ1-2	13	TGTGCCAGCAGTTTATCGCCAGGGGTAGGCTACACCTTC	CASSLSPGVGYTF
-	TRBV7-9	-	TRBJ1-3	15	TGTGCCAGCAGCTCCCCCGAGAGCTCTGGAAACACCATATATTTT	CASSSPESSGNTIYF